This entry describes one T cell receptor beta chain. Its antigen is currently not known. One junction end does not reproduce the germline sequence, and a read error may be involved. In the study, sorted CD4+ and CD8+ blood T cells from patients with severe aplastic anemia and from healthy subjects underwent deep sequencing of TCR repertoires. Ficoll-Paque density gradient centrifugation was used to isolate peripheral blood mononuclear cells. CD4+ and CD8+ T cells were sorted by FACS or magnetic beads before DNA extraction. The data were taken from a study of CD8+CD57+ T cells in acquired aplastic anemia listed by TCRdb under 2018. General notes on the study: A mean of approximately 3 ug of DNA, ranging from 0.2 to 27.4 ug, was extracted from sorted CD4+ and CD8+ cells. Healthy donor samples averaged about 9.8 million reads for CD4+ and 11 million to 13 million for CD8+ cells. Overall study results and their limits: No significant difference in CD8+ Simpson's diversity was found between patients and healthy controls (P=0.060). Over 25 CD8+ CDR3 sequences were found in both patients and controls but appeared to be highly expressed in patients and within the immunodominant clones of the patients.

The CDR3 runs 13 amino acids, cysteine and phenylalanine included. Solely the CDR3 DNA is kept, with 39 bases framed from the first base. Based on the germline V gene, the CDR1 and CDR2 sequences are MGHRA and YSYEKL. Genomic DNA was used as template for profiling of TCR beta VDJ combinations and CDR3 sequences. An Illumina HiSeq 2000 was used for TCR repertoire sequencing. For the original study's pipeline: TRBV/TRBJ rearrangement plots, CDR3 size and DJ length profiles, and Simpson's diversity index were used to evaluate the repertoires. The most abundant DNA sequence in the deep sequencing data was defined as the immunodominant clone. CDR3 amino acid sequences were screened for sharing across subjects and were compared with published repertoires and the VDJdb database. The public reads were run again by TCRdb, first through fastp at Q25 and then through MiXCR, and only productive beta chains were kept. CDR3 protein duplicates are merged, each entry listing the most common genes and DNA. TCRdb's processing, not the authors', yielded these V and J calls. The sample has around 230,000 distinct CDR3 sequences on record, under 65% of them singletons. About 29% of the sample rests with the top ten.

The sequencing input was sorted CD4+, CD8+, or CD8+CD57+ T cells (not recorded which) from PBMCs. The V gene is TRBV4-1 and the J gene is TRBJ2-7; TRBD2 is possibly the D segment (5 matching bases). This TCR was recovered from a human donor in good health. At the DNA level, the sequence is TGTGCCAGCAGCCAAGTTGAGGGATCTCAGCAGTACTTC. Translated, this is CASSQVEGSQQYF.